These T cell receptor beta chains were read from a single sample in a study of graft-versus-host responses after intestinal transplantation. Clones were sequenced by immunoSEQ multiplex PCR, and TCRdb holds only the in-frame ones, with some missing. The sample lists fewer than 95,000 clones; about 94% were seen once. Their target antigens are unknown. The sequencing here drew on unstimulated CD4+ T cells sorted from spleen or lymph node cells, taken before transplant. Every receptor here comes from a human donor who was the organ donor for an intestinal transplant. Each CDR3 is given with its conserved first and last residue. A D gene is named only where the DNA matches it firmly. Part of the rows lack a size; the others show once, few, many or a class for expanded clones.

j_gene | abundance | d_gene | v_gene | CDR3aa | CDR3nt
TRBJ2-7 | - | TRBD1 | TRBV6-1 | CASSKRTGRPYEQYF | TGTGCCAGCAGCAAAAGGACAGGGCGTCCCTACGAGCAGTACTTC
TRBJ1-1 | - | - | TRBV5-1 | CASSRGAESQAFF | TGCGCCAGCAGCCGGGGGGCCGAATCCCAAGCTTTCTTT
TRBJ1-2 | - | - | TRBV18 | CASSPSSFSYTF | TGTGCCAGCTCACCCTCAAGTTTTAGCTACACCTTC
TRBJ1-6 | once | TRBD1 | TRBV6-7 | CASSAAPGQASSYNSPLHF | TGTGCCAGCAGTGCAGCCCCGGGACAGGCGAGCTCCTATAATTCACCCCTCCACTTT
TRBJ2-1 | - | - | TRBV5-1 | CASGPGSSYNEQFF | TGCGCCAGCGGCCCAGGGAGCTCCTACAATGAGCAGTTCTTC
TRBJ2-5 | - | TRBD2 | TRBV10-3 | CAISEGTSGGAQETQYF | TGTGCCATCAGCGAAGGGACTAGCGGGGGGGCACAGGAGACCCAGTACTTC
TRBJ2-3 | - | - | TRBV7-8 | CASRTLSDTQYF | TGTGCCAGCAGAACGCTTTCAGATACGCAGTATTTT
TRBJ2-1 | - | TRBD2 | TRBV7-8 | CASSFFTSGGGYNEQFF | TGTGCCAGCAGCTTCTTCACTAGCGGGGGGGGTTACAATGAGCAGTTCTTC
TRBJ2-7 | - | TRBD2 | TRBV7-9 | CASSLPGLAVSQYF | TGTGCCAGCAGCTTACCGGGACTAGCGGTTTCTCAGTACTTC
TRBJ2-1 | - | - | TRBV12-2 | CASRLETGNNEQFF | TGTGCAAGTCGCTTAGAGACAGGGAATAATGAGCAGTTCTTC
TRBJ2-7 | - | - | TRBV25-1 | CASSEGPRVHEQYF | TGTGCCAGCAGTGAGGGACCCAGAGTGCACGAGCAGTACTTC
TRBJ1-2 | - | - | TRBV6-1 | CASSIQDYGYTF | TGTGCCAGCAGTATCCAAGACTATGGCTACACCTTC
TRBJ2-2 | - | - | TRBV7-9 | CASSPHSNGELFF | TGTGCCAGCAGCCCCCACAGTAACGGGGAGCTGTTTTTT
TRBJ1-6 | - | - | TRBV19 | CASSIVAGRESPLHF | TGTGCCAGTAGTATAGTGGCAGGGAGAGAATCACCCCTCCACTTT
TRBJ1-5 | - | - | TRBV7-2 | CASSLIAWDSNQPQHF | TGTGCCAGCAGCTTAATTGCCTGGGATAGCAATCAGCCCCAGCATTTT
TRBJ1-1 | - | - | TRBV28 | CATSGGALNTEAFF | TGTGCCACGTCCGGGGGGGCGCTGAACACTGAAGCTTTCTTT
TRBJ2-1 | - | - | TRBV10-1 | CASSEMRGSNNEQFF | TGCGCCAGCAGCGAGATGCGCGGTAGTAACAATGAGCAGTTCTTC
TRBJ1-1 | few | - | TRBV9 | CASSPRPTDTNTEAFF | TGTGCCAGCAGCCCCCGCCCGACGGACACCAACACTGAAGCTTTCTTT
TRBJ1-3 | - | - | TRBV2 | CARDGAQPGNTIYF | TGTGCCAGGGACGGAGCCCAGCCTGGAAACACCATATATTTT
TRBJ2-3 | - | - | TRBV5-4 | CASSLFGTDTQYF | TGTGCCAGCAGCTTGTTTGGCACAGATACGCAGTATTTT
TRBJ1-5 | - | - | TRBV19 | CASSVGGSNQPQHF | TGTGCCAGTAGTGTTGGTGGGAGCAATCAGCCCCAGCATTTT
TRBJ2-7 | - | TRBD1 | TRBV27 | CATQDRSSYEQYF | TGTGCCACCCAGGACAGGAGCTCCTACGAGCAGTACTTC
TRBJ1-1 | - | TRBD1 | TRBV28 | CASSPQGGNTEAFF | TGTGCCAGCAGTCCTCAGGGGGGGAACACTGAAGCTTTCTTT
TRBJ2-1 | - | TRBD2 | TRBV6-1 | CASSVAGGSYNEQFF | TGTGCCAGCAGTGTGGCGGGGGGGTCCTACAATGAGCAGTTCTTC
TRBJ2-7 | - | - | TRBV6-1 | CASNNGGTPSYEQYF | TGTGCCAGCAACAATGGTGGGACCCCCTCCTACGAGCAGTACTTC
TRBJ2-1 | - | TRBD1 | TRBV19 | CATLGQGGTHEQFF | TGTGCCACCCTGGGACAGGGGGGGACTCATGAGCAGTTCTTC
TRBJ1-2 | - | - | TRBV19 | CATDKSEGFGGYTF | TGTGCCACCGACAAATCGGAGGGTTTCGGTGGCTACACCTTC
TRBJ2-5 | - | TRBD2 | TRBV19 | CAGTPLAGGPETQYF | TGTGCCGGTACCCCACTAGCGGGGGGGCCAGAGACCCAGTACTTC
TRBJ1-5 | - | - | TRBV6-5 | CASSEGGSGQPQHF | TGTGCCAGCAGTGAAGGGGGATCTGGTCAGCCCCAGCATTTT
TRBJ2-3 | - | - | TRBV28 | CASTRPPQLYTQYF | TGTGCCAGCACCCGGCCCCCTCAGCTCTATACGCAGTATTTT
TRBJ2-7 | - | - | TRBV28 | CASSLLSREQEAYEQYF | TGTGCCAGCAGTTTGCTCAGTCGGGAACAGGAAGCATACGAGCAGTACTTC
TRBJ1-1 | - | - | TRBV7-2 | CASSLVRNTEAFF | TGTGCCAGCAGCTTAGTGCGGAACACTGAAGCTTTCTTT
TRBJ1-2 | - | TRBD1 | TRBV7-3 | CASSLTAGQGARGYGYTF | TGTGCCAGCAGCTTAACAGCTGGACAGGGGGCGAGAGGTTATGGCTACACCTTC
TRBJ2-5 | - | - | TRBV30 | CAWSVQVSETQYF | TGTGCCTGGAGTGTGCAAGTGTCGGAGACCCAGTACTTC
TRBJ2-7 | - | - | TRBV14 | CASSPSWRGPAYEQYF | TGTGCCAGCAGCCCCTCTTGGCGGGGGCCTGCCTACGAGCAGTACTTC
TRBJ1-1 | - | - | TRBV18 | CASCGGIDTEAFF | TGTGCCAGCTGCGGAGGGATTGACACTGAAGCTTTCTTT
TRBJ1-5 | - | - | TRBV6-1 | CASARQPNQPQHF | TGTGCCAGCGCGAGACAGCCCAATCAGCCCCAGCATTTT
TRBJ1-5 | - | TRBD1 | TRBV27 | CASSASRTGGRGSNQPQHF | TGTGCCAGCAGTGCCAGTAGGACAGGCGGGAGAGGGAGCAATCAGCCCCAGCATTTT
TRBJ2-5 | - | TRBD1 | TRBV9 | CASSVGVTGGGETQYF | TGTGCCAGCAGCGTAGGAGTGACAGGGGGTGGAGAGACCCAGTACTTC
TRBJ2-1 | - | - | TRBV4-2 | CASSQGQYSYNEQFF | TGTGCCAGCAGCCAAGGACAGTACTCCTACAATGAGCAGTTCTTC
TRBJ1-1 | - | - | TRBV5-6 | CASRPGPGNTEAFF | TGTGCCAGCAGGCCAGGGCCCGGGAACACTGAAGCTTTCTTT
TRBJ2-3 | - | - | TRBV29-1 | CSVDGVSDTQYF | TGCAGCGTTGACGGGGTGTCGGATACGCAGTATTTT
TRBJ1-1 | - | - | TRBV5-1 | CASSLAGTPNTEAFF | TGCGCCAGCAGCTTGGCAGGGACACCGAACACTGAAGCTTTCTTT